This TCR beta chain was sequenced in a study of cytomegalovirus exposure and HLA in healthy donors. Produced via immunoSEQ multiplex PCR; TCRdb's table is partial and in-frame only. Of roughly 140,000 clones in the sample, roughly nine tenths were seen once. Comment on this clone: No antigen is known for it.

Study-level points and caveats: Most TCR sequences were rare, but some public TCRs occurred in many donors. Researchers catalogued about 150 TCR beta chains as cytomegalovirus-associated. High sensitivity and specificity were reportedly achieved when the classifier diagnosed cytomegalovirus status.

The germline CDR1 and CDR2 sequences are GTSNPN and SVGIG (reference sequence). The CDR3 sequence is 13 residues long. The V gene lost 0 bases and the J gene lost 3 bases, with 8 bases spanning the gap. Source material: PBMCs. This receptor was obtained from a man aged 18 to 29 in good health and CMV-seronegative. The rearrangement links TRBV30 to TRBJ1-1, with no clear D. This CDR3 is CAWSVRADTEAFF. In DNA, the CDR3 is TGTGCCTGGAGTGTACGTGCGGACACTGAAGCTTTCTTT.